This TCR beta chain was sequenced for a study of molecular identifiers for immune sequencing clone quantification. Overall study context: Naive CD8 cell RNA, from 20,000 or 100,000 cells, was split five ways in replicates, with four sequenced. Study-wide results and limits: Jurkat TCR RNA from one cell was spiked into fewer than 1.2 million naive cells, and it was reportedly detectable there. Clone sizes could be underestimated for highly expanded clones when identical TCR molecules share a barcode. In CMV-specific effectors, clones above 20 copies held over 99% of molecules; naive, under 1%.

TCRdb re-called the PCR reads through MiXCR, storing one row per CDR3 protein. Among more than 550,000 distinct CDR3 sequences, around 25% were seen once, and the ten largest hold around 0.78%. The ends were cut back, 3 bases at V and 4 bases at J, with 9 bases in the middle. The CDR3 runs to 13 residues. CDR1 is SGHDN, CDR2 FVKESK, per germline. This clonotype was observed many times. Its antigen remains unknown. The J gene is TRBJ1-2, the V gene TRBV14; D perhaps matches TRBD1 (5 bases). Material for sequencing was naive CD8+ T cells from blood, with Jurkat cell RNA spiked in. Stated subset: FACS-sorted CD8+CD4-CCR7+CD45RA+ naive T cells. The sequence derives from a human donor in good health. Some libraries in this study had Jurkat cell RNA spiked in. CDR3 sequence (DNA): TGTGCCAGCAGCCATGAAACAGGCTATGGCTACACCTTC. This encodes CASSHETGYGYTF.